This TCR beta chain was observed in a study of molecular identifiers for immune sequencing clone quantification. Across the study: Replicates split RNA from approximately 22,000 or 94,000 naive CD8 cells five ways, and the researchers sequenced four portions. Overall study results and limits: Identical TCR molecules sharing a barcode could underestimate highly expanded clone sizes.

A word on this clonotype: Its antigen is not known. A clone one base away is much larger, so this may be a read error.

Bulk libraries came from a prior protocol with listed TCR primers. TCRdb fed the PCR reads into MiXCR, producing one record per CDR3 protein. The sample contains approximately 550,000 distinct CDR3 sequences, around 23% of which appear only once. Naive CD8 T cells underwent sorting with the CD8+CD4-CCR7+CD45RA+ definition. The sequencing sample was made of naive CD8+ T cells from blood, with Jurkat cell RNA spiked in. Subset noted: FACS-sorted CD8+CD4-CCR7+CD45RA+ naive T cells. The clonotype comes from a human donor in good health. Some libraries in this study had Jurkat cell RNA spiked in.

This CDR3 is CASSKAPGSGANVLTF. The CDR3 bases are TGTGCCAGCAGCAAAGCCCCGGGTTCTGGGGCCAACGTCCTGACTTTC. The chain carries TRBV21-1 and TRBJ2-6. TRBV21-1 is designated a pseudogene. The CDR3 loop spans 16 amino acids.